The T cell receptor beta chain described here comes from a study of technical replicates of blood from several donors. Clones were sequenced by immunoSEQ multiplex PCR, and TCRdb holds only the in-frame ones, with some missing. The data contain over 85,000 clones, about 95% of them singletons. The germline CDR1 and CDR2 sequences are SGHTA and FQGTGA. The CDR3 has 14 amino acids. Trimming cost V 8 bases and J 0 bases, with 14 bases left between them. This sequence originates from a human donor in good health. Input material: T cells isolated from PBMCs. The rearrangement links TRBV7-3 to TRBJ2-7; TRBD1 is a possible D gene (6 bases). CDR3 nucleotides: TGTGCCAGCTCTGTAGACAGGTACTCCTACGAGCAGTACTTC. It translates to CASSVDRYSYEQYF. Using reference TRBV7-3 and TRBJ2-7 for the parts outside the CDR3, the full variable domain is GAGVSQTPSNKVTEKGKYVELRCDPISGHTALYWYRQSLGQGPEFLIYFQGTGAADDSGLPNDRFFAVRPEGSVSTLKIQRTERGDSAVYLCASSVDRYSYEQYFGPGTRLTVT.